Below, 18 T cell receptor beta chains from the same sample are listed, as sequenced in a study of spatial heterogeneity in lung cancer. TCRdb processed the 5' RACE reads anew with MiXCR; each CDR3 protein has one entry. The data show about 27,000 distinct CDR3 sequences, with 7.1% seen just once and 24% held by the top ten. Their antigens are not known. Indicated time point: sample taken at primary tumor resection. Whole-study findings and limits: The number of expanded tumor alpha and beta chains correlated with mutation number.

The input for sequencing was lung tumor tissue, taken at surgery. These receptors originate from a male donor with early-stage non-small cell lung cancer.

The genes are TRBV6-5 and TRBJ1-5; 7 nucleotides line up with TRBD1. CDR3 size: 14 residues. Trimming took 5 bases from V and 6 from J; bases not matched to a gene: 7. Per the germline V gene, CDR1 is MNHEY and CDR2 is SVGAGI. Here the CDR3 reads CASSTNDRVQPQHF. The CDR3 coding sequence is TGTGCCAGCAGTACGAACGACAGGGTTCAGCCCCAGCATTTT.

The chain has TRBV12-3 or TRBV12-4 and TRBJ2-3, with unresolved D. V was clipped by 1 base and J by 1 base, with 6 bases between them. The CDR3 consists of 14 residues. CDR3 sequence reads: CASSLGPGTDTQYF. The DNA of the CDR3 is TGTGCCAGCAGTTTAGGCCCTGGCACAGATACGCAGTATTTT.

A few counts support this clonotype. The chain has TRBV7-2 and TRBJ1-5; D gene unclear. The CDR3 covers 17 residues. Trimming stripped 3 bases from V and 4 bases from J, with 19 bases between. From germline, CDR1 is SGHTA and CDR2 FQGNSA. This CDR3 reads CASSFGSYSTRNQPQHF. CDR3 bases: TGTGCCAGCAGCTTTGGGTCCTACTCTACCCGAAATCAGCCCCAGCATTTT.

This clonotype has a handful of counts. The chain is built from TRBV20-1 and TRBJ1-4; D unresolved. The V gene lost 4 bases and the J gene lost 4 bases, with 10 bases spanning the gap. Germline CDR1 and CDR2: DFQATT and SNEGSKA (reference sequence). This CDR3 has 13 amino acids. The CDR3 protein is CSAMQFHNEKLFF. In DNA form, the CDR3 reads TGCAGTGCTATGCAGTTCCATAATGAAAAACTGTTTTTT.

Only a few counts were recorded for this clonotype. The chain is built from TRBV4-3 and TRBJ2-7; D may be TRBD2 (7 bases). V gave up 3 bases and J gave up 6 bases, with 12 bases separating them. This CDR3 comprises 13 residues. CDR1 and CDR2 from the germline V gene are LGHNA and YSLEER. This CDR3 reads CASSQGGGGEQYF. The CDR3 DNA follows: TGCGCCAGCAGCCAGGGGGGGGGCGGCGAGCAGTACTTC.

Many counts were recorded for this clonotype. The V call is TRBV5-1, the J call TRBJ1-3; no reliable D call. The CDR3 extends over 15 amino acids. V was cut by 4 bases and J by 7 bases, with 18 bases left in between. CDR1 and CDR2 (germline): SGHRS, YFSETQ. The CDR3 reads CASSEGGPSGNTIYF. CDR3 DNA: TGCGCCAGCAGCGAGGGCGGACCTTCCGGGAACACCATATATTTT.

This clonotype ranks as medium-sized (0.01 to 0.1%). The rearrangement uses TRBV7-2 and TRBJ1-1; possible D gene TRBD1, 5 bases. The CDR3 covers 14 residues. Trimming left V 5 bases short and J 3 bases short, with 13 bases between. CDR1 is SGHTA and CDR2 is FQGNSA in the germline V gene. In DNA, the CDR3 is TGTGCCAGCAGCGTCTCCGGGACCCACACTGAAGCTTTCTTT. Amino acids: CASSVSGTHTEAFF.

This clonotype was seen a few times. The J gene is TRBJ1-5, the V gene TRBV20-1, with D possibly TRBD1 on 5 matching bases. The CDR3 length is 12 residues. Trimming stripped 6 bases from V and 4 bases from J, with 10 bases between. The V gene's germline CDR1 is DFQATT and CDR2 SNEGSKA (reference sequence). CDR3 nucleotide sequence: TGCAGTGCAAGACAGACAAATCAGCCCCAGCATTTT. Amino acid sequence: CSARQTNQPQHF.

This clonotype was observed many times. The chain recombines TRBV3-1 with TRBJ2-3, with 8 nucleotides matching TRBD2. CDR3 length: 15 residues. From germline, CDR1 is LGHDT and CDR2 YNNKEL (reference sequence). Trimming at V came to 1 base and at J to 7 bases, leaving 7 bases not matched to a gene. The CDR3 sequence is CASSQGSGGRNTQYF. The CDR3, as DNA: TGTGCCAGCAGCCAAGGGTCGGGGGGGCGAAATACGCAGTATTTT.

This clonotype has just a few counts. The chain couples TRBV7-8 to TRBJ2-5, with 9 nucleotides matching TRBD1. V lost 5 bases, J lost 7 bases, and 8 bases stayed unmatched. Looked up from germline, CDR1 is SGHVS and CDR2 is FQNEAQ. The CDR3 has 14 amino acids. This CDR3 reads CASSAYRGRGTQYF. CDR3 nucleotide sequence: TGTGCCAGCAGCGCCTACAGGGGGCGGGGGACCCAGTACTTC. The full variable domain, completed using reference TRBV7-8 and TRBJ2-5, is GAGVSQSPRYKVAKRGQDVALRCDPISGHVSLFWYQQALGQGPEFLTYFQNEAQLDKSGLPSDRFFAERPEGSVSTLKIQRTQQEDSAVYLCASSAYRGRGTQYFGPGTRLLVL.

This clonotype has ten or more counts. V is TRBV4-3 and J is TRBJ1-1, with 8 bases lining up with TRBD1. V gave up 3 bases and J gave up 7 bases; unmatched junction bases: 4. Germline CDR1 LGHNA, CDR2 YSLEER. The CDR3 loop spans 13 amino acids. In DNA form, the CDR3 reads TGCGCCAGCAGCCATCCAGGACAGGGTGAAGCTTTCTTT. This sequence encodes CASSHPGQGEAFF.

This clonotype occurred many times. This chain uses TRBV2 with TRBJ2-3, with a possible D match to TRBD2 (5 bases). Germline V gene lookup returns CDR1 SNHLY and CDR2 FYNNEI. This CDR3 is 13 amino acids long. The germline V and J ends were trimmed by 7 bases and 9 bases, with 17 bases remaining between them. The DNA for the CDR3 is TGTGCCAGCACGCCCGGTGAGGGCTTGACGCAGTATTTT. Translation: CASTPGEGLTQYF.

This clonotype has ten or more counts. This chain connects TRBV21-1 to TRBJ1-6; the DNA was not used to check the table's D call, TRBD1. TRBV21-1 is tagged as a pseudogene. The CDR3 extends over 16 amino acids. The CDR3 spells CASSKMRTGGFSSLHF. The DNA for the CDR3 is TGTGCCAGCAGCAAAATGAGGACAGGGGGCTTCTCCTCCCTCCACTTT.

This clonotype was seen repeatedly, ten times or more. The V call is TRBV7-2, the J call TRBJ1-1; D ambiguous. V shed 4 bases and J shed 4 bases, with 10 bases lying between them. CDR1 is SGHTA, CDR2 FQGNSA, per germline. This CDR3 spans 13 amino acids. The CDR3: CASSSHPGTEAFF. For the CDR3, the DNA is TGTGCCAGCAGCTCCCATCCAGGCACTGAAGCTTTCTTT.

This clonotype has a handful of counts. This chain links TRBV5-6 with TRBJ2-5; perhaps D is TRBD1 or TRBD2 (5 bases each). Germline lookup yields CDR1 SGHDT and CDR2 YYEEEE. Trimming shortened V by 2 bases and J by 1 base, and 9 bases separated the two germline ends. CDR3 length equals 14 residues. CDR3 coding DNA: TGTGCCAGCAGCTTCGGGGCCTTCCAAGAGACCCAGTACTTC. It translates to CASSFGAFQETQYF.

This chain links TRBV6-2 or TRBV6-3 with TRBJ1-5; D not certain. Germline CDR1 and CDR2: MNHEY and SVGEGT. The CDR3 is made up of 14 amino acids. V dropped 4 bases and J dropped 0 bases, with 7 bases sitting between them. In nucleotides, the CDR3 is TGTGCCAGCAGTTCCGGCTATAGCAATCAGCCCCAGCATTTT. It yields the protein CASSSGYSNQPQHF.

This clonotype was seen ten or more times. This CDR3 reads CSAREGQSPLYEQYF. CDR3 sequence (DNA): TGCAGTGCTAGAGAAGGACAGAGTCCCCTCTACGAGCAGTACTTC. The chain couples TRBV20-1 to TRBJ2-7, with D possibly being TRBD1 (6 bases). The CDR3 length is 15 residues. Trimming pared 0 bases from V and 3 bases from J, leaving 15 bases between. Germline values: CDR1 DFQATT, CDR2 SNEGSKA (reference sequence).

The sample holds a few counts of this clonotype. This chain connects TRBV20-1 to TRBJ2-1; TRBD2 agrees at 12 bases. Trimming cost V 5 bases and J 6 bases; bases outside gene matches: 8. From germline, CDR1 is DFQATT and CDR2 SNEGSKA (reference sequence). The length of the CDR3 is 15 residues. The CDR3 reads CSAPPLTSGGNEQFF. The CDR3 DNA is TGCAGTGCTCCCCCCCTGACTAGCGGGGGCAATGAGCAGTTCTTC.